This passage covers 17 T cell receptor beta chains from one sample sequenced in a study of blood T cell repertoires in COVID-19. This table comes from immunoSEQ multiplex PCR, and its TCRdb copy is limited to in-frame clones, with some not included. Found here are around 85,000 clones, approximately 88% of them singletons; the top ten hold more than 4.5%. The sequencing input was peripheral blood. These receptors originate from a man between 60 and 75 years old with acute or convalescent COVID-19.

CDR3 sequence (DNA): TGTGCCAGCAGCGTCCGGACAGGGGACGGTCAGTTCTTC. Protein product: CASSVRTGDGQFF. The chain has TRBV9 and TRBJ2-1; TRBD1 matches at 9 bases. The CDR3 loop spans 13 amino acids. Germline values: CDR1 SGDLS, CDR2 YYNGEE. Losses at the gene ends were 2 bases for V and 13 bases for J; bases not matched to a gene: 7.

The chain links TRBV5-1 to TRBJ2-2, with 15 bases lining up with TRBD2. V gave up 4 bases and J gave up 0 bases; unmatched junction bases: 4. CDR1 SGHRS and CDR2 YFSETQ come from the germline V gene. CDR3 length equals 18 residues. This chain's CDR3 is CASSLRTSGGANTGELFF. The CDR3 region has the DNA TGCGCCAGCAGCCTGAGGACTAGCGGGGGGGCGAACACCGGGGAGCTGTTTTTT.

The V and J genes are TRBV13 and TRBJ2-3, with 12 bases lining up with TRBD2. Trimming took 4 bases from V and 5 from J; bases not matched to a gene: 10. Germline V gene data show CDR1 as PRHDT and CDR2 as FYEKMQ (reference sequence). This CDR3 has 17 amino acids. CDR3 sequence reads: CASSWRASGGAVDTQYF. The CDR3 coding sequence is TGTGCCAGCAGCTGGCGGGCTAGCGGGGGGGCAGTAGATACGCAGTATTTT.

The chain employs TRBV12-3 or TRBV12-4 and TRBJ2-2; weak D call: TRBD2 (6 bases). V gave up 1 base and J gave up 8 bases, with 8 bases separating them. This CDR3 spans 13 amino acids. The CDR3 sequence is CASSLGGRGELFF. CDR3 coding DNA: TGTGCCAGCAGTTTAGGAGGGAGGGGGGAGCTGTTTTTT.

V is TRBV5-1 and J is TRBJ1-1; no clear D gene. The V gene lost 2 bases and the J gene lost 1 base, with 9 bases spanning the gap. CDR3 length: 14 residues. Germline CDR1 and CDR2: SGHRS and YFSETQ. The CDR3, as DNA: TGCGCCAGCAGCTTAACAGTTCCGAACACTGAAGCTTTCTTT. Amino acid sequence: CASSLTVPNTEAFF.

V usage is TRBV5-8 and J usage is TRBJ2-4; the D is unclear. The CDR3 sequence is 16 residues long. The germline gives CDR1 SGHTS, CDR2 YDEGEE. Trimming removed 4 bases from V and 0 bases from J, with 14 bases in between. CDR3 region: CASSPRQTLAKNIQYF. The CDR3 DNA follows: TGTGCCAGCAGCCCTCGGCAGACACTAGCCAAAAACATTCAGTACTTC.

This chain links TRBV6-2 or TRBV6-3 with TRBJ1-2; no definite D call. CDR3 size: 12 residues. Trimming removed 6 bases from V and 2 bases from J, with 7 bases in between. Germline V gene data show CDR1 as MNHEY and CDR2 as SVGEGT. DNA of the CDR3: TGTGCCAGCAGCTCGGGGAACTATGGCTACACCTTC. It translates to CASSSGNYGYTF.

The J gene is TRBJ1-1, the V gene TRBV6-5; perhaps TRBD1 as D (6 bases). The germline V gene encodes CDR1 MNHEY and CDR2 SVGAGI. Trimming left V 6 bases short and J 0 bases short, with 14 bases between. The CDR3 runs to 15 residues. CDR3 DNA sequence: TGTGCCAGCAGCCCCGGGACACTTATGAACACTGAAGCTTTCTTT. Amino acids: CASSPGTLMNTEAFF.

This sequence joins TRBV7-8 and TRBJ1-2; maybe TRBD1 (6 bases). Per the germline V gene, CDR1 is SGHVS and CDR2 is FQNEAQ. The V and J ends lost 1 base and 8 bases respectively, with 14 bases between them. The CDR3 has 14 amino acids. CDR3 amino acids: CASSLGTASRGYTF. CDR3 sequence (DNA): TGTGCCAGCAGCTTAGGGACAGCTTCACGGGGCTACACCTTC.

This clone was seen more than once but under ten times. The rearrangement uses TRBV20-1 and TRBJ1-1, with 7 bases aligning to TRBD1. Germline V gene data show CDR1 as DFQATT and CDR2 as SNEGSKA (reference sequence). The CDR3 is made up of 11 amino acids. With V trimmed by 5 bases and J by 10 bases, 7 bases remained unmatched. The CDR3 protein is CSAATGVRAFF. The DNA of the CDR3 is TGCAGTGCTGCCACAGGGGTGCGAGCTTTCTTT.

CDR3 loop: CASSWGENEQYF. CDR3 in DNA: TGTGCCAGCAGCTGGGGGGAGAACGAGCAGTACTTC. This chain uses TRBV7-9 with TRBJ2-7, with a weak D call TRBD2 (6 bases). The CDR3 extends over 12 amino acids. V was pared by 4 bases and J by 5 bases, with 9 bases between. The germline V gene has CDR1 SEHNR and CDR2 FQNEAQ (reference sequence).

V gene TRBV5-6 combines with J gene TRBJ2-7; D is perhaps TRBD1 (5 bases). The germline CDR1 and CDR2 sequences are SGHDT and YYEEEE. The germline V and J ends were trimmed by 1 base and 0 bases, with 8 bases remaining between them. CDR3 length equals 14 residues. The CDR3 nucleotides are TGTGCCAGCAGCTTGAGGGGTATCTCCTACGAGCAGTACTTC. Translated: CASSLRGISYEQYF.

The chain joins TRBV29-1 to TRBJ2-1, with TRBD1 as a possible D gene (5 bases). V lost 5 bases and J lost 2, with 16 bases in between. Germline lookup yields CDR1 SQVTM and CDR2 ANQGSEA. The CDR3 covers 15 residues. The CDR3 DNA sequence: TGCAGCGTTTCCCCGACAGCAAATCCCTACAATGAGCAGTTCTTC. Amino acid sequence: CSVSPTANPYNEQFF.

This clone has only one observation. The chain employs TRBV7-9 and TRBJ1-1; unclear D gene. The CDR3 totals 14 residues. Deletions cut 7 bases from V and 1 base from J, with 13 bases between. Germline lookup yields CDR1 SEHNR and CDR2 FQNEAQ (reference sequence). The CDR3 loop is CASKLMDWNTEAFF. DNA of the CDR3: TGTGCCAGCAAACTAATGGACTGGAACACTGAAGCTTTCTTT. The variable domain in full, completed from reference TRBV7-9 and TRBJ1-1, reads DTGVSQNPRHKITKRGQNVTFRCDPISEHNRLYWYRQTLGQGPEFLTYFQNEAQLEKSRLLSDRFSAERPKGSFSTLEIQRTEQGDSAMYLCASKLMDWNTEAFFGQGTRLTVV.

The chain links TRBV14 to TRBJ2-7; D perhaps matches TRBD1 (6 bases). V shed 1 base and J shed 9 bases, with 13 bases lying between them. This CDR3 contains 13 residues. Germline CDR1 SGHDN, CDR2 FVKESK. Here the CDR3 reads CASSQVGQFVQYF. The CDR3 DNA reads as TGTGCCAGCAGCCAAGTAGGACAGTTTGTGCAGTACTTC.

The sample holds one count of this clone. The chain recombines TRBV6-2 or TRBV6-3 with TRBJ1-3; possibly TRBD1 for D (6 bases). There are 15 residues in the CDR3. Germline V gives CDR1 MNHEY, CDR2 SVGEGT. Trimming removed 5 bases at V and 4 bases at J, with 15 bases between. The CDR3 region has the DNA TGTGCCAGCAGTCGAGCCGGGACATCAGGAAACACCATATATTTT. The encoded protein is CASSRAGTSGNTIYF.

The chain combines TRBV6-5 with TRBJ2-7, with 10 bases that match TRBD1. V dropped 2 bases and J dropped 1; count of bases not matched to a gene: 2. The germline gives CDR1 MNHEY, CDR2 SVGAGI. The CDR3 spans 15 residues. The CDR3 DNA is TGTGCCAGCAGTTACGGGACAGGGGTTTCCTACGAGCAGTACTTC. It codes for CASSYGTGVSYEQYF.